This T cell receptor beta chain was documented in a study of T cell responses to AZD1222 COVID-19 vaccine. Second-dose timings of about 4 or about 12 weeks were pooled. This clone was found a few times. Antigen: not known. Germline lookup yields CDR1 SGDLS and CDR2 YYNGEE. CDR3 size: 14 residues. V lost 4 bases, J lost 7 bases, and 8 bases stayed unmatched. TCRdb's copy holds only in-frame clones and misses some; the assay was immunoSEQ multiplex PCR. Of approximately 74,000 clones listed, about 85% are singletons. Regarding the study as a whole: Spike-wide coverage was observed for vaccine-associated CD4 TCRs, with dominant responses at 160-218 and 743-854. Possibly, clonal diversity was underestimated; donors were largely white British and included more females.

This sample comprised peripheral blood, obtained 28 days after the second AZD1222 dose. The V gene is TRBV9, the J gene TRBJ1-1; 9 positions agree with TRBD1. This sequence originates from an adult who received the AZD1222 COVID-19 vaccine. CDR3 sequence (DNA): TGTGCCAGCAGCTCCACAGGGGGCTCGGTTGAAGCTTTCTTT. Protein sequence: CASSSTGGSVEAFF.